Below, one T cell receptor (beta chain) is given with its context. As yet, its antigen is unknown. This specimen belongs to a study of a mutant IDH1 vaccine in newly diagnosed glioma. Across the study: Previous treatment comprised radiotherapy, temozolomide, or both, mostly both. Participants attended visit V12, the safety follow-up, at week 35, and then attended visit V13 at week 47.

The repertoire was sequenced with immunoSEQ multiplex PCR; TCRdb's copy has only in-frame clones and lacks some. The sample records around 60,000 clones, around 84% being singletons. Time point indicated: week 35, safety follow-up. Alongside topical imiquimod, each dose of vaccine comprised 300 ug of mutant IDH1 20-mer peptide. Each patient was administered eight vaccinations, scheduled in weeks 1, 3, 5, 7, 11, 15, 19 and 23. Patients carried new grade 3 or 4 IDH1-mutant astrocytomas lacking nuclear ATRX. V trimming: 7 bases; J trimming: 3 bases; junction bases outside the gene matches: 4. The CDR3 spans 13 residues. Germline CDR1 and CDR2: LGHNT and FRNRAP.

The TCR originated in a man younger than 45 with glioma. The rearrangement links TRBV12-5 to TRBJ1-1; TRBD1 matches 8 bases. The sequencing used PBMCs, collected from a glioma patient whose treatment included an IDH1 peptide vaccine. CDR3 bases: TGTGCTAGTGTACAGGGGGGATACACTGAAGCTTTCTTT. As protein: CASVQGGYTEAFF.